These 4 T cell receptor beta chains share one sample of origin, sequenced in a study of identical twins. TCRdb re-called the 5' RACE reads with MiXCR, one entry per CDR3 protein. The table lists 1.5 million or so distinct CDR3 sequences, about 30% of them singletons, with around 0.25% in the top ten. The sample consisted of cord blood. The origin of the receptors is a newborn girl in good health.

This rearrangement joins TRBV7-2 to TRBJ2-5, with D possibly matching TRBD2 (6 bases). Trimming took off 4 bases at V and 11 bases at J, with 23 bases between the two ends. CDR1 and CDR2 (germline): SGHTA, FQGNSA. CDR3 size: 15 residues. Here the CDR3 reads CASSSEGLSYNEQYF. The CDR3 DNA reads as TGTGCCAGCAGCTCAGAGGGACTTTCCTACAATGAGCAGTACTTC.

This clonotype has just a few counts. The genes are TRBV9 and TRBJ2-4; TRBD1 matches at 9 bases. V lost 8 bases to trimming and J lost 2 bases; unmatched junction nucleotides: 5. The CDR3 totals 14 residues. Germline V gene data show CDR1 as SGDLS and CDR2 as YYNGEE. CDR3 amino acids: CASGTGNTKNIQYF. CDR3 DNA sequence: TGTGCCAGTGGGACAGGGAACACCAAAAACATTCAGTACTTC.

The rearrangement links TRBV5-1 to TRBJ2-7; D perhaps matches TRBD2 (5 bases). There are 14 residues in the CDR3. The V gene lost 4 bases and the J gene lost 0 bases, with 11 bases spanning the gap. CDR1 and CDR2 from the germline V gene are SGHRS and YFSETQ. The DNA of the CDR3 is TGCGCCAGCAGCACAGACTATCGCTCCTACGAGCAGTACTTC. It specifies CASSTDYRSYEQYF.

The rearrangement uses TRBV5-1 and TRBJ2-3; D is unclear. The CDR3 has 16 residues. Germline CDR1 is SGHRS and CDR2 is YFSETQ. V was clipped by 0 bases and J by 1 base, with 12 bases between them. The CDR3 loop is CASSLEYHGGTDTQYF. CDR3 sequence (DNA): TGCGCCAGCAGCTTGGAATACCATGGGGGCACAGATACGCAGTATTTT.